This T cell receptor beta chain came from a study of cytomegalovirus exposure and HLA in healthy donors. Study-level points and caveats: Whilst most TCR sequences proved rare, a subset of public TCRs occurred across many donors. High specificity and sensitivity for cytomegalovirus status were reported for the classifier.

Points on this clone: Its target is unknown.

Both 60 Vbeta primers and 13 Jbeta primers went into the PCR. Data came from immunoSEQ multiplex PCR; TCRdb stores just in-frame clones and leaves some out. The sample shows around 140,000 clones, approximately 79% of them seen only once. Germline CDR1 KGHSH, CDR2 LQKENI. V was clipped by 8 bases and J by 1 base; unmatched bases: 8. This CDR3 contains 16 residues. This receptor was obtained from a male donor in good health and CMV-seronegative. The sample taken for sequencing was PBMCs. The rearrangement joins TRBV18 to TRBJ2-5; 12 positions agree with TRBD1. CDR3 sequence (DNA): TGTGCCAGCAGGGGGACAGGGGGCGCGATCCAAGAGACCCAGTACTTC. Amino acids: CASRGTGGAIQETQYF.